The 9 T cell receptor beta chains in this list originate from one sample, sequenced in a study of immune cell composition in non-small cell lung cancer. Clones were sequenced by immunoSEQ multiplex PCR, and TCRdb holds only the in-frame ones, with some missing. Of roughly 6,700 clones in the sample, roughly 70% are singletons; the top ten hold around 4.5%. Sequencing was performed on lung tumor tissue. Receptor source: a human donor with non-small cell lung cancer.

The rearrangement joins TRBV5-4 to TRBJ1-2; no firm D call. The V and J ends lost 4 bases and 4 bases respectively, with 11 bases between them. Germline CDR1 is SGHNT and CDR2 is YYREEE (reference sequence). This CDR3 has 13 amino acids. For the CDR3, the DNA is TGTGCCAGCAGCGAGTATGCGGGCTATGGCTACACCTTC. This encodes CASSEYAGYGYTF.

The genes are TRBV19 and TRBJ1-2, with 9 bases matching TRBD1. The CDR3 has 17 residues. Germline CDR1 and CDR2: LNHDA and SQIVND (reference sequence). The J segment lost 0 bases and the V segment lost 3 bases, leaving 8 bases of the junction unmatched. CDR3 in DNA: TGTGCCAGTAGTATCCCTGGACAGGGGATCACTAACTATGGCTACACCTTC. This gives the protein CASSIPGQGITNYGYTF.

The genes are TRBV4-2 and TRBJ1-6, with a tentative D call TRBD1 (6 bases). The CDR3 is 15 amino acids. CDR1 is LGHNA and CDR2 is YNFKEQ in the germline V gene. V was pared by 0 bases and J by 10 bases, with 13 bases between. The CDR3 is CASSQDQGSGSPLHF. The CDR3 DNA reads as TGTGCCAGCAGCCAAGATCAGGGGAGCGGCTCACCCCTCCACTTT.

The chain carries TRBV5-6 and TRBJ2-3; no reliable D call. Germline-derived CDR1 and CDR2 are SGHDT and YYEEEE. V dropped 1 base and J dropped 2 bases, with 14 bases sitting between them. The CDR3 sequence is 16 residues long. The DNA of the CDR3 is TGTGCCAGCAGCTTGTTGTCTAGAGGAGACACAGATACGCAGTATTTT. It encodes CASSLLSRGDTDTQYF.

The genes are TRBV19 and TRBJ1-2, with D tentatively TRBD1 (6 bases). The CDR3 spans 14 residues. Germline-derived CDR1 and CDR2 are LNHDA and SQIVND (reference sequence). The germline V and J ends were trimmed by 0 bases and 4 bases, with 9 bases remaining between them. CDR3 sequence reads: CASSIDRQAYGYTF. For the CDR3, the DNA is TGTGCCAGTAGTATAGATCGACAGGCCTATGGCTACACCTTC. The entire variable domain, with the rest obtained from reference TRBV19 and TRBJ1-2, is as follows: DGGITQSPKYLFRKEGQNVTLSCEQNLNHDAMYWYRQDPGQGLRLIYYSQIVNDFQKGDIAEGYSVSREKKESFPLTVTSAQKNPTAFYLCASSIDRQAYGYTFGSGTRLTVV.

This clone was counted between two and nine times. The chain links TRBV7-6 to TRBJ1-6; 7 nucleotides line up with TRBD1. CDR1 SGHVS and CDR2 FNYEAQ come from the germline V gene. The CDR3 spans 14 residues. After removal of 3 bases from V and 7 bases from J, the junction contained 3 bases not matched to a gene. The CDR3 protein is CASSFGTVNSPLHF. CDR3 nucleotides: TGTGCCAGCAGCTTCGGGACAGTAAATTCACCCCTCCACTTT.

The chain recombines TRBV5-1 with TRBJ2-7; 12 nucleotides line up with TRBD1. The CDR3 contains 16 residues. The germline CDR1 and CDR2 sequences are SGHRS and YFSETQ. J was trimmed by 7 bases and V by 4 bases; bases with no gene match: 12. CDR3 bases: TGCGCCAGCAGCGGGCTTTCGGGACAGGGGGCGCGGGAGCAGTACTTC. Protein: CASSGLSGQGAREQYF.

This clone was found a few times. V gene TRBV2 combines with J gene TRBJ1-5, with unresolved D. The CDR3 consists of 14 residues. V was clipped by 5 bases and J by 0 bases, with 8 bases between them. Germline loops: CDR1 SNHLY, CDR2 FYNNEI. In DNA, the CDR3 is TGTGCCAGCAGTCTCGACAATAGCAATCAGCCCCAGCATTTT. Residues: CASSLDNSNQPQHF.

The V call is TRBV27, the J call TRBJ2-3; 15 bases match TRBD2. This CDR3 spans 19 amino acids. Germline V gene lookup returns CDR1 MNHEY and CDR2 SMNVEV (reference sequence). The V and J ends lost 6 bases and 6 bases, in that order; junction bases with no gene match: 16. CDR3: CASRTGLGTSGGTRDTQYF. CDR3 DNA sequence: TGTGCCAGCAGAACGGGACTTGGGACTAGCGGGGGGACTCGGGATACGCAGTATTTT.